A single sample gave rise to the 18 T cell receptor beta chains below, sequenced in a study of blood T cells in healthy people across ages. A sample-barcoded 5' primer and a J-beta primer mix were used in a second PCR of about 7 to 11 cycles. From the 5' RACE reads, TCRdb called clonotypes with MiXCR, one entry per CDR3 protein. The sample consists of fewer than 1 million distinct CDR3 sequences, approximately 44% of them appearing once. The sample was blood. The receptor source for this set is a man in his 60s in good health.

The rearrangement joins TRBV20-1 to TRBJ1-1, with 11 bases matching TRBD1. The germline gives CDR1 DFQATT, CDR2 SNEGSKA (reference sequence). The CDR3 runs 14 residues. After removal of 3 bases from V and 9 bases from J, the junction contained 9 bases not matched to a gene. CDR3 amino acids: CSARAGTGGTKAFF. Here the CDR3 DNA reads TGCAGTGCTAGGGCCGGGACAGGGGGGACTAAAGCTTTCTTT.

Only a few counts were recorded for this clonotype. This chain links TRBV9 with TRBJ2-3; D not resolved. Germline loops: CDR1 SGDLS, CDR2 YYNGEE. CDR3 length: 13 residues. V lost 4 bases and J lost 9, with 15 bases in between. CDR3 protein: CASSLDQAGTQYF. The CDR3 DNA reads as TGTGCCAGCAGCCTGGACCAGGCTGGGACGCAGTATTTT.

The chain employs TRBV28 and TRBJ1-6; D is possibly TRBD1 (5 bases). Trimming took 6 bases from V and 14 from J, leaving 14 bases between them. This CDR3 has 12 amino acids. CDR1 MDHEN and CDR2 SYDVKM come from the germline V gene. CDR3 nucleotides: TGTGCCAGCAGCACACTCGGGACCTCCCTCCACTTT. The encoded protein is CASSTLGTSLHF.

This clonotype was observed a handful of times. The V call is TRBV20-1, the J call TRBJ2-4; D is perhaps TRBD1 (6 bases). This CDR3 is built from 14 residues. CDR1 and CDR2 (germline): DFQATT, SNEGSKA (reference sequence). V gave up 3 bases and J gave up 0 bases, with 9 bases separating them. CDR3 loop: CSARTGPAKNIQYF. The CDR3 DNA reads TGCAGTGCTAGGACAGGTCCAGCCAAAAACATTCAGTACTTC.

This clonotype has more than one count but fewer than ten. The CDR3 DNA follows: TGCAGTGCCCTTGGGGGGAGGGAGTACGAGCAGTACTTC. Translation gives CSALGGREYEQYF. This chain joins TRBV20-1 and TRBJ2-7; TRBD2 matches 7 bases. V dropped 6 bases and J dropped 4; count of bases not matched to a gene: 9. The germline gives CDR1 DFQATT, CDR2 SNEGSKA (reference sequence). The CDR3 extends over 13 amino acids.

This clonotype has a handful of counts. CDR3 nucleotide sequence: TGTGCCAGCAGACGCGGGACATCCTTCTTTAATTCACCCCTCCACTTT. It specifies CASRRGTSFFNSPLHF. The V and J genes are TRBV12-3 or TRBV12-4 and TRBJ1-6; D is perhaps TRBD1 (6 bases). The CDR3 covers 16 residues. The V gene lost 6 bases and the J gene lost 6 bases, with 18 bases spanning the gap.

This clonotype was picked up a small number of times. This chain links TRBV4-3 with TRBJ2-1, with D tentatively TRBD2 (6 bases). V gave up 4 bases and J gave up 3 bases, with 16 bases separating them. This CDR3 is built from 16 residues. CDR1 is LGHNA, CDR2 YSLEER, per germline. The CDR3 region is CASSRLWGERYNEQFF. In nucleotides, the CDR3 is TGCGCCAGCAGCCGTCTCTGGGGGGAGCGCTACAATGAGCAGTTCTTC.

The V call is TRBV12-3 or TRBV12-4, the J call TRBJ2-7; 10 bases are a match to TRBD2. The J segment lost 2 bases and the V segment lost 6 bases, leaving 7 bases of the junction unmatched. CDR3 length: 15 residues. Written as DNA, the CDR3 is TGTGCCAGCAGACTTGAGAGCGGGGGGGCCTACGAGCAGTACTTC. Its translation: CASRLESGGAYEQYF.

This clonotype has only a few counts. The rearrangement uses TRBV7-2 and TRBJ1-2; D gene uncertain. CDR1 SGHTA and CDR2 FQGNSA come from the germline V gene. The CDR3 has 15 residues. V lost 4 bases and J 4 bases, leaving 16 bases between the germline ends. The chain's CDR3 is CASSSARGGIYGYTF. The CDR3 region has the DNA TGTGCCAGCAGCTCCGCTCGTGGAGGAATCTATGGCTACACCTTC.

The table lists this clonotype with a few counts. The CDR3 DNA reads as TGTGCCAGTCGGGAAGGGGGGAACGAGCAGTACTTC. It encodes CASREGGNEQYF. The chain is built from TRBV28 and TRBJ2-5, with D perhaps given as TRBD1 or TRBD2 (6 bases each). The better agreement between TRBJ2-7 and the DNA end casts doubt on the J call. The CDR3 contains 12 residues. Germline V gene data show CDR1 as MDHEN and CDR2 as SYDVKM.

This clonotype was detected once. The chain uses TRBV5-1 and TRBJ1-2, with D possibly matching TRBD1 (5 bases). CDR1 is SGHRS and CDR2 is YFSETQ in the germline V gene. V lost 4 bases and J lost 4, with 20 bases in between. This CDR3 is built from 16 residues. The CDR3 sequence is CASSQRRPGVIYGYTF. The CDR3 DNA reads as TGCGCCAGCAGCCAACGTCGGCCGGGGGTAATCTATGGCTACACCTTC.

This chain links TRBV15 with TRBJ1-6; D remains unclear. V lost 4 bases and J 6 bases, leaving 10 bases between the germline ends. The germline V gene has CDR1 LNHNV and CDR2 YYDKDF (reference sequence). The CDR3 loop spans 14 amino acids. Here the CDR3 reads CATSKPGSNSPLHF. As DNA, the CDR3 is TGTGCCACCAGCAAACCCGGCAGTAATTCACCCCTCCACTTT.

This chain uses TRBV5-1 with TRBJ2-2; 10 bases line up with TRBD1. The CDR3 extends over 15 amino acids. Germline V lookup: CDR1 SGHRS, CDR2 YFSETQ. The J segment lost 6 bases and the V segment lost 0 bases, leaving 2 bases of the junction unmatched. The CDR3 DNA reads as TGCGCCAGCAGCTTGGAGACAGGGGGCTCCGGGGAGCTGTTTTTT. Translation gives CASSLETGGSGELFF.

A few counts support this clonotype. The chain joins TRBV5-1 to TRBJ2-5, with 7 positions matching TRBD2. The CDR3 sequence is 15 residues long. V lost 0 bases to trimming and J lost 3 bases; unmatched junction nucleotides: 5. Per the germline V gene, CDR1 is SGHRS and CDR2 is YFSETQ. The CDR3 loop reads CASSLVASGKETQYF. The CDR3, as DNA: TGCGCCAGCAGCTTGGTGGCTAGCGGTAAAGAGACCCAGTACTTC.

Only a few counts were recorded for this clonotype. The V and J genes are TRBV6-2 or TRBV6-3 and TRBJ1-1, with D possibly being TRBD1 (5 bases). With 2 bases removed from V and 1 base from J, the gap between germline ends came to 8 bases. This CDR3 has 14 residues. Germline values: CDR1 MNHEY, CDR2 SVGEGT. The CDR3 loop reads CASSYPGRNTEAFF. The CDR3 DNA follows: TGTGCCAGCAGTTACCCGGGGCGGAACACTGAAGCTTTCTTT.

This clonotype was detected a few times. The V gene is TRBV5-1, the J gene TRBJ2-7; 10 nucleotides align to TRBD2. V lost 2 bases, J lost 2 bases, and 4 bases stayed unmatched. The CDR3 sequence is 15 residues long. In germline, CDR1 is SGHRS, CDR2 YFSETQ. The CDR3 bases are TGCGCCAGCAGCTTTCGTACTAGCGGGGCCTACGAGCAGTACTTC. Residues: CASSFRTSGAYEQYF.

Only a few counts were recorded for this clonotype. The J gene is TRBJ2-7, the V gene TRBV4-3; D not certain. CDR1 is LGHNA and CDR2 is YSLEER in the germline V gene. This CDR3 region has 15 residues. V was cut by 0 bases and J by 3 bases, with 12 bases left in between. The CDR3 sequence: CASSQDRGSVYEQYF. DNA for the CDR3: TGCGCCAGCAGCCAAGATCGAGGCAGTGTCTACGAGCAGTACTTC.

The chain is built from TRBV20-1 and TRBJ1-2, with 7 bases aligning to TRBD1. The CDR3 sequence is 14 residues long. V was clipped by 3 bases and J by 1 base; unmatched bases: 5. CDR1 and CDR2 (germline): DFQATT, SNEGSKA (reference sequence). The CDR3 here is CSASRDSNNYGYTF. CDR3 coding DNA: TGCAGTGCTAGTAGGGACAGTAATAACTATGGCTACACCTTC.